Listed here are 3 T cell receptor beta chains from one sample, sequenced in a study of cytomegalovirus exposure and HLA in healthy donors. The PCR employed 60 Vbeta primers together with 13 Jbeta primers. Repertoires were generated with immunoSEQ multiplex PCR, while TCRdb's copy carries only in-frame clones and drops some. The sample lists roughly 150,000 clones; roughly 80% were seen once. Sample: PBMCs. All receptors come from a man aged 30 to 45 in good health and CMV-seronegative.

CDR3 in DNA: TGTGCCAGCAGTGAATTCGGGGGTAGATACTATGGCTACACCTTC. Its translation is CASSEFGGRYYGYTF. The rearrangement links TRBV25-1 to TRBJ1-2, with a possible D match to TRBD1 (5 bases). V was shortened by 1 base and J by 3 bases, with 12 bases between the two germline ends. Germline V gene lookup returns CDR1 MGHDK and CDR2 SYGVNS. The CDR3 has 15 amino acids.

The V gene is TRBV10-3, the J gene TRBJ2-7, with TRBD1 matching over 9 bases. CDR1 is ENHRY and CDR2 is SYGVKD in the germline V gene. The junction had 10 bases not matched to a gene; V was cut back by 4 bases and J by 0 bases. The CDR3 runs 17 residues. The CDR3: CAISGGTGTGSSYEQYF. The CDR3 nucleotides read TGTGCCATCAGTGGGGGGACCGGGACAGGGAGCTCCTACGAGCAGTACTTC.

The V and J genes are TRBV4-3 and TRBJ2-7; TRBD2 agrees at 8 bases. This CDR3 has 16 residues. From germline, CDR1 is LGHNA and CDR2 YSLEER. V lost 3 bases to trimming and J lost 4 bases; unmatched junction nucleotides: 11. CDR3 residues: CASSQDRGGSTYEQYF. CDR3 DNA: TGCGCCAGCAGCCAGGACCGGGGGGGCTCGACTTACGAGCAGTACTTC.